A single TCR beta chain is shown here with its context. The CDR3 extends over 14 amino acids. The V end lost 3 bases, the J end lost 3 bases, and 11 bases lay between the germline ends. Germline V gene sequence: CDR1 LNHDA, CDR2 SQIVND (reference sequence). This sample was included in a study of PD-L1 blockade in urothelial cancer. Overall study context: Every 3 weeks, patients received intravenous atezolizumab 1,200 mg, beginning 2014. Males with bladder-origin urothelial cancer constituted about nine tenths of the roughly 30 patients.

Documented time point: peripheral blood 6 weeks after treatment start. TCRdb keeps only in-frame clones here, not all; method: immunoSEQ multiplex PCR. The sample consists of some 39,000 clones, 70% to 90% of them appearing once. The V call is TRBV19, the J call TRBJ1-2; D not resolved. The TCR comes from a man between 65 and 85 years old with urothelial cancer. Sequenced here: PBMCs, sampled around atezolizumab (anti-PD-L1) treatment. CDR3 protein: CASSIVQIDYGYTF. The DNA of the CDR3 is TGTGCCAGTAGTATTGTTCAGATTGACTATGGCTACACCTTC.